The 8 T cell receptor beta chains listed next were all sequenced from one sample in a study of T cell changes during pregnancy in multiple sclerosis. This table comes from immunoSEQ multiplex PCR, and its TCRdb copy is limited to in-frame clones, with some not included. The sample lists about 72,000 clones; 91% were seen once. This sample comprised peripheral blood, obtained in the third trimester of pregnancy. Source of these receptors: a female donor in good health, enrolled as a control in a pregnancy study.

The V gene is TRBV7-9, the J gene TRBJ2-1, with D tentatively TRBD1 (6 bases). Germline CDR1 reads SEHNR; CDR2 reads FQNEAQ (reference sequence). The CDR3 sequence is 15 residues long. Trimming removed 5 bases from V and 5 bases from J, with 16 bases in between. The CDR3 nucleotides read TGTGCCAGCAGCCCCAGGGGAAGTGGGGACAATGAGCAGTTCTTC. It specifies CASSPRGSGDNEQFF. Full variable domain (remainder filled in from reference TRBV7-9 and TRBJ2-1): DTGVSQNPRHKITKRGQNVTFRCDPISEHNRLYWYRQTLGQGPEFLTYFQNEAQLEKSRLLSDRFSAERPKGSFSTLEIQRTEQGDSAMYLCASSPRGSGDNEQFFGPGTRLTVL.

The V gene is TRBV10-3, the J gene TRBJ2-1, with 7 bases that match TRBD1. There are 16 residues in the CDR3. V lost 0 bases to trimming and J lost 1 base; unmatched junction nucleotides: 3. The germline V gene encodes CDR1 ENHRY and CDR2 SYGVKD. The CDR3 nucleotides read TGTGCCATCAGTGAGTCGACAGGGTCATCCTACAATGAGCAGTTCTTC. Translation gives CAISESTGSSYNEQFF.

The chain carries TRBV7-2 and TRBJ2-7; D not certain. V was clipped by 1 base and J by 3 bases, with 10 bases between them. The CDR3 spans 14 residues. CDR1 is SGHTA, CDR2 FQGNSA, per germline. CDR3 coding DNA: TGTGCCAGCAGCTTAGTAGCCCAGAGCTACGAGCAGTACTTC. This gives the protein CASSLVAQSYEQYF.

The rearrangement uses TRBV14 and TRBJ2-1, with D possibly TRBD2 on 7 matching bases. Germline lookup yields CDR1 SGHDN and CDR2 FVKESK. V was cut by 0 bases and J by 1 base, with 16 bases left in between. CDR3 length: 18 residues. The CDR3 DNA sequence: TGTGCCAGCAGCCAAGATGGGGGGGCGCAGGAATCCTACAATGAGCAGTTCTTC. Translation gives CASSQDGGAQESYNEQFF.

J is TRBJ2-7 and V is TRBV10-3; D not certain. Between the trimmed V and J ends, which lost 2 bases and 2 bases, there was a span of 10 bases. The CDR3 runs to 14 residues. Germline V CDR1 and CDR2: ENHRY, SYGVKD. CDR3 sequence: CAISEAVPPYEQYF. The DNA of the CDR3 is TGTGCCATCAGTGAGGCAGTACCCCCCTACGAGCAGTACTTC.

The chain uses TRBV5-1 and TRBJ2-5; D unresolved. V lost 3 bases and J 1 base, leaving 10 bases between the germline ends. Germline assignment: CDR1 SGHRS and CDR2 YFSETQ. The CDR3 contains 14 residues. The CDR3 sequence is CASSSVSRQETQYF. In nucleotides, the CDR3 is TGCGCCAGCAGCTCCGTGAGTCGCCAAGAGACCCAGTACTTC.

This rearrangement joins TRBV18 to TRBJ2-7; unclear D gene. Germline V gene lookup returns CDR1 KGHSH and CDR2 LQKENI. Trimming removed 2 bases at V and 2 bases at J, with 10 bases between. This CDR3 spans 14 amino acids. The CDR3 DNA reads TGTGCCAGCTCACCAGGGCAGGAACCCTACGAGCAGTACTTC. Encoded protein: CASSPGQEPYEQYF. Complete variable domain (other parts from reference TRBV18 and TRBJ2-7): NAGVMQNPRHLVRRRGQEARLRCSPMKGHSHVYWYRQLPEEGLKFMVYLQKENIIDESGMPKERFSAEFPKEGPSILRIQQVVRGDSAAYFCASSPGQEPYEQYFGPGTRLTVT.

The chain couples TRBV6-5 to TRBJ1-1, with 8 bases fitting TRBD1. There are 15 residues in the CDR3. CDR1 is MNHEY and CDR2 is SVGAGI in the germline V gene. J gave up 4 bases and V 6 bases, and 10 bases lay outside the gene matches. CDR3 protein: CASRTTGTGSTEAFF. Here the CDR3 DNA reads TGTGCCAGCAGAACAACCGGGACAGGATCCACTGAAGCTTTCTTT.